This T cell receptor (beta chain) was sequenced in a study of cytomegalovirus exposure and HLA in healthy donors. Study conclusions and caveats: At a 0.05 false discovery rate, a later analysis found some 17,000 TCR beta sequences to be associated with HLA alleles. Owing to their indistinguishability, certain V segments, notably TRBV6-2 and TRBV6-3, were excluded.

With regard to this clone: The antigen is unknown.

PCR primers comprised 60 Vbeta and 13 Jbeta primers. Clones were read by immunoSEQ multiplex PCR, and TCRdb kept only the in-frame ones, dropping some. The sample lists some 150,000 clones, roughly three quarters occurring once. This CDR3 has 14 residues. Germline V gene lookup returns CDR1 SGDLS and CDR2 YYNGEE. Unmatched junction bases numbered 6, after V lost 2 bases and J lost 6 bases. The chain links TRBV9 to TRBJ2-7; the match to TRBD1 covers 9 bases. Sequencing was carried out using PBMCs. The receptor comes from a male donor in good health and CMV-seronegative. CDR3 nucleotides: TGTGCCAGCAGCGTCGGGGACAGGGAGGGCGAGCAGTACTTC. Its translation is CASSVGDREGEQYF. The complete variable domain, with remaining parts taken from reference TRBV9 and TRBJ2-7, reads DSGVTQTPKHLITATGQRVTLRCSPRSGDLSVYWYQQSLDQGLQFLIQYYNGEERAKGNILERFSAQQFPDLHSELNLSSLELGDSALYFCASSVGDREGEQYFGPGTRLTVT.